Shown below are 19 T cell receptor beta chains from a single sample sequenced in a study of response to subunit inactivated influenza vaccine. TCRdb re-called the RT-PCR reads through MiXCR, storing one row per CDR3 protein. The table lists roughly 650,000 distinct CDR3 sequences, 15% to 18% of them singletons. The source material was PBMCs from blood, sampled 11 to 12 days after vaccination. The receptor source for this set is a man aged 50-59 years who received an inactivated influenza vaccine.

This CDR3 reads CASSSSGYMAQYF. The CDR3 coding sequence is TGCGCCAGCAGCTCCAGCGGATACATGGCCCAGTACTTC. The chain carries TRBV5-1 and TRBJ2-5, with D possibly being TRBD2 (5 bases). Per germline, CDR1 SGHRS and CDR2 YFSETQ. CDR3 length: 13 residues. The V end was cut by 3 bases, the J end by 9 bases, with 15 bases between.

This clonotype was observed a handful of times. This chain joins TRBV5-1 and TRBJ1-2; D unresolved. V lost 0 bases, J lost 6 bases, and 9 bases lay in between. CDR3 length: 13 amino acids. CDR1 is SGHRS and CDR2 is YFSETQ in the germline V gene. In DNA, the CDR3 is TGCGCCAGCAGCTTGGACCGATATGATGGCTACACCTTC. It translates to CASSLDRYDGYTF.

This sequence joins TRBV12-3 or TRBV12-4 and TRBJ1-2; the D gene is possibly TRBD1 (6 bases). Trimming took off 6 bases at V and 2 bases at J, with 19 bases between the two ends. The CDR3 contains 16 residues. As DNA, the CDR3 is TGTGCCAGCAGCCAAAGGTCCAGGGACAACAACTATGGCTACACCTTC. Encoded protein: CASSQRSRDNNYGYTF.

This clonotype has at least ten counts. The chain uses TRBV4-3 and TRBJ2-5; 11 nucleotides align to TRBD2. Germline values: CDR1 LGHNA, CDR2 YSLEER. The V segment lost 1 base and the J segment 1 base; nucleotides outside the gene matches: 2. The CDR3 is 16 residues long. The chain's CDR3 is CASSQGLAGLQETQYF. CDR3 coding DNA: TGCGCCAGCAGCCAAGGACTAGCGGGGCTCCAAGAGACCCAGTACTTC.

This clonotype was detected ten times or more. Germline and junction disagree at one end, which may indicate a read error. The gene calls are TRBV5-1 and TRBJ1-2; 8 bases line up with TRBD1. The CDR3 is 13 amino acids. CDR1 is SGHRS and CDR2 is YFSETQ in the germline V gene. Here the CDR3 DNA reads TGTGCCAGCAGCTTGGACAGGGACTATGGCTACACCTTC. It is translated as CASSLDRDYGYTF.

This clonotype showed up many times. The chain is built from TRBV12-3 or TRBV12-4 and TRBJ2-3, with TRBD1 as a possible D gene (6 bases). The CDR3 contains 14 residues. The V end lost 3 bases, the J end lost 2 bases, and 9 bases lay between the germline ends. CDR3 sequence: CASSLTGTTDTQYF. CDR3 bases: TGTGCCAGCAGTTTGACAGGAACCACAGATACGCAGTATTTT.

The genes are TRBV4-3 and TRBJ1-6; D uncertain. The CDR3 length is 14 residues. Germline CDR1 LGHNA, CDR2 YSLEER. Trimming shortened V by 0 bases and J by 7 bases, and 7 bases separated the two germline ends. The CDR3 bases are TGCGCCAGCAGCCAAGAGGTGAGGAATTCACCCCTCCACTTT. It specifies CASSQEVRNSPLHF.

The chain has TRBV7-9 and TRBJ1-1; TRBD1 might be the D (5 bases). This CDR3 comprises 13 residues. V gave up 1 base and J gave up 9 bases, with 12 bases separating them. CDR1 is SEHNR and CDR2 is FQNEAQ in the germline V gene (reference sequence). CDR3 in DNA: TGTGCCAGCAGCTTAGATGAGACAGCGAAAGCTTTCTTT. This translates into CASSLDETAKAFF.

Ten or more counts support this clonotype. The chain employs TRBV5-1 and TRBJ2-1; D unresolved. The CDR3 length is 13 residues. Germline V gene data show CDR1 as SGHRS and CDR2 as YFSETQ. V lost 0 bases, J lost 6 bases, and 7 bases lay in between. CDR3 residues: CASSLAASNEQFF. DNA for the CDR3: TGCGCCAGCAGCTTGGCCGCTAGCAATGAGCAGTTCTTC.

CDR3 region: CASSRQTSSETQYF. In DNA form, the CDR3 reads TGTGCCAGCAGCCGTCAAACTAGCAGCGAGACCCAGTACTTC. The V call is TRBV12-3 or TRBV12-4, the J call TRBJ2-5; a weak D match, TRBD2 (6 bases). V lost 6 bases and J 5 bases, leaving 16 bases between the germline ends. The CDR3 is 14 residues long.

The chain joins TRBV6-1 to TRBJ1-5; TRBD1 aligns across 7 bases. There are 15 residues in the CDR3. V trimming: 6 bases; J trimming: 6 bases; junction bases outside the gene matches: 11. Germline loops: CDR1 MNHNS, CDR2 SASEGT. CDR3 nucleotides: TGTGCCAGCAGGGAGGACAGGAGGGTGATTCAGCCCCAGCATTTT. The encoded protein is CASREDRRVIQPQHF.

The CDR3: CASSPKWEQFF. The CDR3 DNA is TGTGCCAGCAGCCCGAAGTGGGAGCAGTTCTTC. The chain combines TRBV12-3 or TRBV12-4 with TRBJ2-1; D not certain. V shed 6 bases and J shed 10 bases, with 10 bases lying between them. CDR3 length: 11 residues.

In this sample, this clonotype turned up a few times. The rearrangement links TRBV29-1 to TRBJ2-1, with D unresolved. There are 11 residues in the CDR3. In germline, CDR1 is SQVTM, CDR2 ANQGSEA. With 7 bases removed from V and 8 bases from J, the gap between germline ends came to 12 bases. In DNA, the CDR3 is TGCAGCGCACTAATGTGGGATGAGCAGTTCTTC. This gives the protein CSALMWDEQFF.

This clonotype was seen more than once but under ten times. This chain uses TRBV20-1 with TRBJ2-5; D gene uncertain. Germline loops: CDR1 DFQATT, CDR2 SNEGSKA (reference sequence). V shed 6 bases and J shed 0 bases, with 11 bases lying between them. The CDR3 has 13 residues. The CDR3 DNA follows: TGCAGTGCCCCCAGTTCGTACCAAGAGACCCAGTACTTC. Translated: CSAPSSYQETQYF.

This chain links TRBV20-1 with TRBJ2-7, with D maybe TRBD2 (6 bases). CDR3 length: 12 amino acids. The V gene's germline CDR1 is DFQATT and CDR2 SNEGSKA (reference sequence). The V gene lost 6 bases and the J gene lost 6 bases, with 15 bases spanning the gap. The CDR3 coding sequence is TGCAGTGCCGACGCGACTAGAAGCGAGCAGTACTTC. It translates to CSADATRSEQYF.

This clonotype was picked up a small number of times. The CDR3 DNA sequence: TGCAGTGCACCACTAGCGGCTGACTACGAGCAGTACTTC. This gives the protein CSAPLAADYEQYF. The chain recombines TRBV20-1 with TRBJ2-7; 8 bases align to TRBD2. Germline V CDR1 and CDR2: DFQATT, SNEGSKA (reference sequence). J lost 3 bases, V lost 6 bases, and 7 bases had no gene match. The length of the CDR3 is 13 residues.

The V gene is TRBV7-2, the J gene TRBJ2-7; D unresolved. Trimming removed 5 bases from V and 6 bases from J, with 11 bases in between. This CDR3 has 12 residues. The V gene's germline CDR1 is SGHTA and CDR2 FQGNSA. The CDR3 loop reads CASSRDGLEQYF. As DNA, the CDR3 is TGTGCCAGCAGCCGTGATGGTCTCGAGCAGTACTTC. Looking up the rest from reference TRBV7-2 and TRBJ2-7 gives the full variable domain: GAGVSQSPSNKVTEKGKDVELRCDPISGHTALYWYRQSLGQGLEFLIYFQGNSAPDKSGLPSDRFSAERTGGSVSTLTIQRTQQEDSAVYLCASSRDGLEQYFGPGTRLTVT.

The gene calls are TRBV6-2 or TRBV6-3 and TRBJ2-7; TRBD2 aligns across 8 bases. V gave up 0 bases and J gave up 4 bases; unmatched junction bases: 11. The CDR3 sequence is 17 residues long. The V gene's germline CDR1 is MNHEY and CDR2 SVGEGT. The CDR3 DNA follows: TGTGCCAGCAGTTACTCGTCATTCGGGACTAGGGAGTACGAGCAGTACTTC. Protein product: CASSYSSFGTREYEQYF.

This clonotype has a count of ten or more. A read error may account for a junction end that differs from germline. The chain joins TRBV29-1 to TRBJ2-5; D gene unclear. The germline gives CDR1 SQVTM, CDR2 ANQGSEA. The CDR3 sequence is 12 residues long. For the CDR3, the DNA is TGCAGCGTTGCTCTAAACCAGGAGACCCAGTACTTC. Its translation is CSVALNQETQYF. Filled out from reference TRBV29-1 and TRBJ2-5, the complete variable domain reads SAVISQKPSRDICQRGTSLTIQCQVDSQVTMMFWYRQQPGQSLTLIATANQGSEATYESGFVIDKFPISRPNLTFSTLTVSNMSPEDSSIYLCSVALNQETQYFGPGTRLLVL.